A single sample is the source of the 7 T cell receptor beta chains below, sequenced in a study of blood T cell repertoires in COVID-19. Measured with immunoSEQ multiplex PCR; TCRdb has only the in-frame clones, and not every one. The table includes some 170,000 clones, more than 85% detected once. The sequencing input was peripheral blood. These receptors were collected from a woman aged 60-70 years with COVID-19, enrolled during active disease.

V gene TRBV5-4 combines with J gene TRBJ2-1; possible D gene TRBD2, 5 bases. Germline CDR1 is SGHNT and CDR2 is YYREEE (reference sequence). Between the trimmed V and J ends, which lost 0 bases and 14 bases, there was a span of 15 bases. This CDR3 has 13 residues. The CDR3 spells CASSLVGLSGKFF. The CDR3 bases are TGTGCCAGCAGCTTGGTTGGCCTCTCCGGGAAGTTCTTC.

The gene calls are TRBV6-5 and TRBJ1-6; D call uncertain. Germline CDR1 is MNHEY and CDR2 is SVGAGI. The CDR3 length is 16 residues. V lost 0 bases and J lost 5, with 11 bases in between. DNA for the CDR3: TGTGCCAGCAGTTACTCGAAGGAAGCGGATAATTCACCCCTCCACTTT. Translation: CASSYSKEADNSPLHF.

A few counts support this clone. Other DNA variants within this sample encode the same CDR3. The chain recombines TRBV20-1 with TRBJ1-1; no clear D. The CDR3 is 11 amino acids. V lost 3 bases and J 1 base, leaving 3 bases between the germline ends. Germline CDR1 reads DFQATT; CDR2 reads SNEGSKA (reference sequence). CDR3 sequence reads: CSARRNTEAFF. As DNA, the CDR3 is TGCAGTGCTAGGAGGAACACTGAAGCTTTCTTT.

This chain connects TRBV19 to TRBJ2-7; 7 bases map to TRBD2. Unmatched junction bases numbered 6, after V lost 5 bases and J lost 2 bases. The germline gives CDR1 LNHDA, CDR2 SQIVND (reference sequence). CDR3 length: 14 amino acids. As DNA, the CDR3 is TGTGCCAGTAGTCCAAGCGGGGTGGCCTACGAGCAGTACTTC. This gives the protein CASSPSGVAYEQYF. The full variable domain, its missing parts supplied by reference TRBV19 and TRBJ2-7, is DGGITQSPKYLFRKEGQNVTLSCEQNLNHDAMYWYRQDPGQGLRLIYYSQIVNDFQKGDIAEGYSVSREKKESFPLTVTSAQKNPTAFYLCASSPSGVAYEQYFGPGTRLTVT.

The CDR3 region is CATTSGQGVETQYF. DNA of the CDR3: TGTGCCACGACAAGCGGACAGGGGGTCGAGACCCAGTACTTC. The chain combines TRBV10-3 with TRBJ2-5; TRBD1 agrees at 10 bases. After removal of 10 bases from V and 5 bases from J, the junction contained 10 bases not matched to a gene. The CDR3 consists of 14 residues. Germline CDR1 is ENHRY and CDR2 is SYGVKD.

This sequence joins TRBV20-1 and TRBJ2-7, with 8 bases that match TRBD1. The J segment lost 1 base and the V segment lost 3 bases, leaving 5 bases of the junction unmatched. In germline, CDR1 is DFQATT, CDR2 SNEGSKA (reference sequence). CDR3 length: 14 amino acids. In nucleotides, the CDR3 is TGCAGTGCTAGTTCCCGGGACAGGTCCTACGAGCAGTACTTC. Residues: CSASSRDRSYEQYF.

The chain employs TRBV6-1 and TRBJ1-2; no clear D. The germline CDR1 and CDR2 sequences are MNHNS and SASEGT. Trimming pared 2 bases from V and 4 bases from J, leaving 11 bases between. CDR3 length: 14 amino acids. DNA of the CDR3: TGTGCCAGCAGTGAAATAATGTCGAGCTATGGCTACACCTTC. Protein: CASSEIMSSYGYTF.